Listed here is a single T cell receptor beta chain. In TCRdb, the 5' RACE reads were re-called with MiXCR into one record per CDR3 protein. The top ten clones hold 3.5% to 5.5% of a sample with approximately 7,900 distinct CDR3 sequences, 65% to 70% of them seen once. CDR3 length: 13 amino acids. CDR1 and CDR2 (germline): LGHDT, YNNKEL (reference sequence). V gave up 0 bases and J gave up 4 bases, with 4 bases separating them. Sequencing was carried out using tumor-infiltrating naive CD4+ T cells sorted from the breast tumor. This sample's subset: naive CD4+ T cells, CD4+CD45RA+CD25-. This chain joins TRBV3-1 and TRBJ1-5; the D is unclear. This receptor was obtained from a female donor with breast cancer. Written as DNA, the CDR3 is TGTGCCAGCAGCCAAGAGTCTAATCAGCCCCAGCATTTT. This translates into CASSQESNQPQHF.